Following are 2 T cell receptor beta chains from one sample sequenced in a study of regulatory T cells in long-lasting Graves disease. HTBI primers from iRepertoire and Arm-PCR of CDR3 regions yielded the TCR beta libraries. TCRdb used MiXCR to reprocess the multiplex PCR reads, holding one entry per CDR3 protein. The repertoire includes hundreds of thousands of distinct CDR3 sequences, around 20% of them detected once, and approximately 7.8% sits in the top ten. Time point: persistent/refractory GD, antithyroid drugs over 5 years with positive TRAb. PBMCs provided the RNA from which the TCR library was made. This specimen was peripheral blood mononuclear cells (PBMCs), taken when the disease was refractory, from a patient treated with antithyroid drugs. These TCRs come from a female donor with Graves disease.

There are a few counts of this clonotype. V is TRBV5-6 and J is TRBJ2-7; 7 bases align to TRBD2. Per the germline V gene, CDR1 is SGHDT and CDR2 is YYEEEE. V shed 0 bases and J 4 bases; nucleotides not matched to a gene: 7. The CDR3 spans 15 residues. CDR3 sequence reads: CASSLGASGAYEQYF. As DNA, the CDR3 is TGTGCCAGCAGCTTGGGAGCTAGCGGAGCGTACGAGCAGTACTTC.

This clonotype was detected many times. The chain is built from TRBV7-9 and TRBJ2-7, with TRBD1 as a possible D gene (6 bases). With 0 bases removed from V and 5 bases from J, the gap between germline ends came to 14 bases. Germline CDR1 is SEHNR and CDR2 is FQNEAQ (reference sequence). The CDR3 runs to 15 residues. The CDR3 DNA reads TGTGCCAGCAGCTTAGCAAGGGGGTTCGTGAACGAGCAGTACTTC. It specifies CASSLARGFVNEQYF. Supplemented by reference TRBV7-9 and TRBJ2-7, the full variable domain reads DTGVSQNPRHKITKRGQNVTFRCDPISEHNRLYWYRQTLGQGPEFLTYFQNEAQLEKSRLLSDRFSAERPKGSFSTLEIQRTEQGDSAMYLCASSLARGFVNEQYFGPGTRLTVT.